One sample yielded the 5 T cell receptor beta chains listed below, sequenced in a study of blood T cell repertoires in COVID-19. The protocol was immunoSEQ multiplex PCR, while the TCRdb copy is restricted to in-frame clones and leaves out a portion. In the table there are hundreds of thousands of clones, around 88% of which are singletons. Material: peripheral blood. Receptors were obtained from a man aged 80 or over with acute or convalescent COVID-19.

This clone was observed a few times. CDR3 sequence (DNA): TGTGCCAGTAGTCCCCGTAGCGGGGGGGCCACAGATACGCAGTATTTT. Amino acids: CASSPRSGGATDTQYF. The chain combines TRBV19 with TRBJ2-3; 11 nucleotides agree with TRBD2. The CDR3 has 16 residues. In germline, CDR1 is LNHDA, CDR2 SQIVND (reference sequence). Losses at the gene ends were 5 bases for V and 2 bases for J; bases not matched to a gene: 6. Full variable domain (rest looked up from reference TRBV19 and TRBJ2-3): DGGITQSPKYLFRKEGQNVTLSCEQNLNHDAMYWYRQDPGQGLRLIYYSQIVNDFQKGDIAEGYSVSREKKESFPLTVTSAQKNPTAFYLCASSPRSGGATDTQYFGPGTRLTVL.

The chain couples TRBV5-1 to TRBJ2-5, with TRBD1 identical over 7 bases. V gave up 4 bases and J gave up 5 bases; unmatched junction bases: 11. The CDR3 has 15 residues. Germline loops: CDR1 SGHRS, CDR2 YFSETQ. CDR3 DNA: TGCGCCAGCAGCATCCCCGGGACAGTGAGGGAGACCCAGTACTTC. Encoded protein: CASSIPGTVRETQYF.

This sequence joins TRBV3-1 (or the pseudogene TRBV3-2) and TRBJ2-7, with D maybe TRBD2 (5 bases). Germline values: CDR1 LGHDT, CDR2 YNNKEL (reference sequence). The CDR3 extends over 16 amino acids. V was pared by 1 base and J by 4 bases, with 17 bases between. CDR3 amino acids: CASSQGLLIGVYEQYF. The CDR3 bases are TGTGCCAGCAGCCAAGGGCTCCTGATCGGGGTATACGAGCAGTACTTC.

This chain joins TRBV27 and TRBJ2-7, with D perhaps TRBD1 (6 bases). V was cut by 1 base and J by 4 bases, with 17 bases left in between. This CDR3 is built from 16 residues. Looked up from germline, CDR1 is MNHEY and CDR2 is SMNVEV (reference sequence). The CDR3 coding sequence is TGTGCCAGCAGTTTATTACCCCCGGGACAACTGTACGAGCAGTACTTC. Encoded protein: CASSLLPPGQLYEQYF.

This clone was seen only a few times. The same CDR3 arises from other DNA sequences in this sample as well. The genes are TRBV27 and TRBJ1-1; TRBD1 aligns across 9 bases. There are 15 residues in the CDR3. Germline CDR1 MNHEY, CDR2 SMNVEV (reference sequence). V shed 5 bases, J shed 4 bases, and the junction held 8 bases outside the gene matches. CDR3 sequence: CASSPRDRVGTEAFF. The CDR3 nucleotides are TGTGCCAGCAGTCCCAGGGACAGGGTAGGCACTGAAGCTTTCTTT.